This T cell receptor (beta chain) comes out of a study of T cell changes during pregnancy in multiple sclerosis. The repertoire was sequenced with immunoSEQ multiplex PCR; TCRdb's copy has only in-frame clones and lacks some. The sample shows some 70,000 clones, roughly 90% of them seen only once. Germline CDR1 SGHRS, CDR2 YFSETQ. This CDR3 comprises 14 residues. V was shortened by 5 bases and J by 6 bases, with 17 bases between the two germline ends. The clonotype was recovered from a female donor with multiple sclerosis, enrolled in a pregnancy study. The chain employs TRBV5-1 and TRBJ1-2; perhaps TRBD1 as D (6 bases). The material sequenced was CD8+ T cells from peripheral blood mononuclear cells, taken before pregnancy. In DNA, the CDR3 is TGCGCCAGCAGTCCCCTGGGGGGGGCTGATGGCTACACCTTC. Protein sequence: CASSPLGGADGYTF. Full variable domain (rest looked up from reference TRBV5-1 and TRBJ1-2): KAGVTQTPRYLIKTRGQQVTLSCSPISGHRSVSWYQQTPGQGLQFLFEYFSETQRNKGNFPGRFSGRQFSNSRSEMNVSTLELGDSALYLCASSPLGGADGYTFGSGTRLTVV.